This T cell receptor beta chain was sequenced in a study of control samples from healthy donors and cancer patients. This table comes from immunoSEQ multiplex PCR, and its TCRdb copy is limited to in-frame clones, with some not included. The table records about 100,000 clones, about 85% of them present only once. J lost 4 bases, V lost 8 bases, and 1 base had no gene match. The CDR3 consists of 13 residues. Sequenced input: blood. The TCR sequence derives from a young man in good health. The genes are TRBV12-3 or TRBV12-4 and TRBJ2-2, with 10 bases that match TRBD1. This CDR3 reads CASGTGVTGELFF. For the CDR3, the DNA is TGTGCCAGCGGGACAGGGGTCACCGGGGAGCTGTTTTTT.